This T cell receptor (beta chain) is from a study of metastatic and nonmetastatic thyroid tumors. Across the whole study: Across peripheral blood and tumor or nodule tissue samples taken from malignant and benign thyroid patients, the repertoires were compared with one another. Findings and limits, study-wide: Significantly higher TCR beta diversity was reportedly seen in malignant thyroid tumors than benign nodules, in blood and tumor.

All patients reached thyroid surgery having received no treatment beforehand. Germline-derived CDR1 and CDR2 are MNHEY and SVGEGT. V shed 6 bases and J shed 6 bases, with 15 bases lying between them. CDR3 length: 13 residues. This clone has only a few counts. Its target is unknown. TCRdb re-called clones via MiXCR from the PCR reads. This table holds 15,000 to 20,000 clones, about 29% found once. The receptor was derived from a female donor with papillary thyroid cancer or a benign thyroid nodule (not recorded which). Some clones in this sample may be carry-over from other donors' samples. Material for sequencing was tumor tissue. The chain joins TRBV6-2 or TRBV6-3 to TRBJ2-7; either TRBD1 or TRBD2 may supply D (5 bases each). The CDR3 nucleotides are TGTGCCAGCAGCCCCGGGACCTTTCGCGAGCAGTACTTC. Protein: CASSPGTFREQYF.